The 25 T cell receptor beta chains listed next were all sequenced from one sample in a study of cytomegalovirus exposure and HLA in healthy donors (dated by TCRdb to about 2017). The library was made by the immunoSEQ multiplex PCR assay. For the multiplex PCR, a mixture combining 60 forward primers for TCR Vbeta segments and 13 reverse primers for TCR Jbeta segments was used. Entries here come from immuneACCESS through TCRdb and include only in-frame sequences with V and J called. Some clones fail to appear in such tables; in the studies checked, an unresolved V gene covers under half of the shortfall, and the cause of the remainder is unknown. Within this sample are 100,000 to 150,000 clones, with approximately 82% of them counted one time only. In total, the top ten clones hold approximately 1.5% of the sample. Sample: PBMCs. These receptors originate from a female donor in good health and CMV-seronegative.

This sequence joins TRBV5-1 and TRBJ1-1; TRBD1 is a possible D gene (5 bases). This CDR3 has 14 residues. Deletions cut 3 bases from V and 4 bases from J, with 13 bases between. Germline CDR1 reads SGHRS; CDR2 reads YFSETQ. The CDR3: CASSSSGGGTEAFF. CDR3 in DNA: TGCGCCAGCAGCTCCAGCGGGGGTGGCACTGAAGCTTTCTTT.

This clone was seen a few times. This sequence joins TRBV28 and TRBJ2-1, with a possible D match to TRBD1 (5 bases). The CDR3 runs 11 residues. Germline loops: CDR1 MDHEN, CDR2 SYDVKM. Trimming took off 5 bases at V and 8 bases at J, with 7 bases between the two ends. CDR3 amino acids: CASSPQDEQFF. The CDR3 nucleotides are TGTGCCAGCAGTCCACAGGATGAGCAGTTCTTC.

The V gene is TRBV27, the J gene TRBJ1-5; D uncertain. CDR1 and CDR2 from the germline V gene are MNHEY and SMNVEV (reference sequence). CDR3 length: 17 amino acids. Trimming removed 5 bases from V and 0 bases from J, with 17 bases in between. This chain's CDR3 is CASSLWGGPYSNQPQHF. The CDR3 DNA is TGTGCCAGCAGTCTCTGGGGAGGACCTTATAGCAATCAGCCCCAGCATTTT.

The chain carries TRBV9 and TRBJ2-3, with TRBD1 matching 7 bases. The CDR3 has 15 residues. The V gene's germline CDR1 is SGDLS and CDR2 YYNGEE. Trimming removed 4 bases from V and 2 bases from J; junction bases left unmatched: 7. The CDR3 nucleotides read TGTGCCAGCAGCTTCCGGGACAGAGACACAGATACGCAGTATTTT. Amino acid sequence: CASSFRDRDTDTQYF.

This sequence joins TRBV6-1 and TRBJ2-1; maybe TRBD1 (5 bases). CDR3 length: 16 amino acids. Germline CDR1 is MNHNS and CDR2 is SASEGT. Trimming pared 3 bases from V and 4 bases from J, leaving 16 bases between. CDR3 sequence (DNA): TGTGCCAGCAGTGAGTCGCAGGGAAATACTTACAATGAGCAGTTCTTC. The encoded protein is CASSESQGNTYNEQFF.

This chain uses TRBV2 with TRBJ2-1; D may be TRBD2 (6 bases). Per the germline V gene, CDR1 is SNHLY and CDR2 is FYNNEI. The V end was cut by 4 bases, the J end by 10 bases, with 20 bases between. CDR3 length equals 15 residues. In DNA, the CDR3 is TGTGCCAGCAGTGTCTTAGGCGGGATAGCGCGGGAGCAGTTCTTC. Translating gives CASSVLGGIAREQFF.

The chain joins TRBV15 to TRBJ2-2; 7 nucleotides match TRBD1. V shed 3 bases, J shed 1 base, and the junction held 8 bases outside the gene matches. Germline V gives CDR1 LNHNV, CDR2 YYDKDF (reference sequence). The CDR3 spans 17 residues. The CDR3: CATSRSRGTRNTGELFF. Written as DNA, the CDR3 is TGTGCCACCAGCAGGTCCAGGGGGACCAGGAACACCGGGGAGCTGTTTTTT.

DNA for the CDR3: TGTGCCATCAGTGAATCTTCCGGTGGAGGGAACACCGGGGAGCTGTTTTTT. It is translated as CAISESSGGGNTGELFF. The chain employs TRBV10-3 and TRBJ2-2, with D perhaps matching TRBD2 (5 bases). V was clipped by 3 bases and J by 1 base, with 15 bases between them. The CDR3 contains 17 residues. Germline CDR1 is ENHRY and CDR2 is SYGVKD.

This CDR3 is CASLGHLLSDEQYF. CDR3 coding DNA: TGTGCCAGCTTAGGACACCTACTAAGCGACGAGCAGTACTTC. The J gene is TRBJ2-7, the V gene TRBV28; a weak D match, TRBD1 (5 bases). The germline CDR1 and CDR2 sequences are MDHEN and SYDVKM. The V end was cut by 8 bases, the J end by 5 bases, with 19 bases between. The CDR3 totals 14 residues.

This clone was counted a few times. CDR3 DNA: TGTGCCAGCAGCTTAGTTGCAGGGGGCGGAAACACCATATATTTT. This gives the protein CASSLVAGGGNTIYF. The genes are TRBV7-2 and TRBJ1-3, with 8 bases lining up with TRBD1. This CDR3 has 15 amino acids. The germline gives CDR1 SGHTA, CDR2 FQGNSA. J was trimmed by 4 bases and V by 1 base; bases with no gene match: 3.

This clone was counted only a few times. V gene TRBV5-6 combines with J gene TRBJ2-5; 12 bases fit TRBD2. J lost 5 bases, V lost 4 bases, and 6 bases had no gene match. Looked up from germline, CDR1 is SGHDT and CDR2 is YYEEEE. The CDR3 length is 15 residues. The CDR3 bases are TGTGCCAGCAGCACGACTAGCGGGAGTCCGGAGACCCAGTACTTC. Translating gives CASSTTSGSPETQYF.

This clone was observed a handful of times. The chain recombines TRBV5-1 with TRBJ2-6, with TRBD2 matching over 8 bases. Germline V gives CDR1 SGHRS, CDR2 YFSETQ. Germline trimming cut 7 bases from V and 4 bases from J; bases unmatched to any gene: 10. The CDR3 spans 16 residues. CDR3 DNA: TGCGCCAGCGGGGTTACTAGCGGAGCGGGGGCCAACGTCCTGACTTTC. Its translation is CASGVTSGAGANVLTF. Supplemented by reference TRBV5-1 and TRBJ2-6, the full variable domain reads KAGVTQTPRYLIKTRGQQVTLSCSPISGHRSVSWYQQTPGQGLQFLFEYFSETQRNKGNFPGRFSGRQFSNSRSEMNVSTLELGDSALYLCASGVTSGAGANVLTFGAGSRLTVL.

The rearrangement links TRBV9 to TRBJ2-5; 7 bases map to TRBD2. The CDR3 has 13 amino acids. Germline CDR1 reads SGDLS; CDR2 reads YYNGEE. V was clipped by 4 bases and J by 11 bases; unmatched bases: 11. The CDR3 region is CASSSYGRDQQYF. The CDR3 DNA sequence: TGTGCCAGCAGCTCGTATGGGAGGGACCAGCAGTACTTC.

CDR3 coding DNA: TGCGCCAGCAGCTGGGGGGGCGGAAGCACAGATACGCAGTATTTT. It encodes CASSWGGGSTDTQYF. This chain connects TRBV10-1 to TRBJ2-3; D may be TRBD2 (7 bases). CDR1 WNHNN and CDR2 SYGVQD come from the germline V gene (reference sequence). The CDR3 is 15 amino acids. V dropped 6 bases and J dropped 0 bases, with 13 bases sitting between them.

V usage is TRBV10-3 and J usage is TRBJ2-3; the D gene is possibly TRBD2 (6 bases). Deletions cut 7 bases from V and 6 bases from J, with 20 bases between. From germline, CDR1 is ENHRY and CDR2 SYGVKD. The CDR3 extends over 15 amino acids. CDR3 loop: CAITKSGPDTDTQYF. The CDR3 DNA sequence: TGTGCCATCACCAAAAGCGGGCCGGACACGGATACGCAGTATTTT.

J is TRBJ2-7 and V is TRBV5-1, with D possibly being TRBD1 (6 bases). Germline CDR1 reads SGHRS; CDR2 reads YFSETQ. The V gene lost 2 bases and the J gene lost 3 bases, with 9 bases spanning the gap. CDR3 size: 13 residues. The CDR3 sequence: CASSLTDSYEQYF. CDR3 nucleotide sequence: TGCGCCAGCAGCTTAACGGACAGCTACGAGCAGTACTTC.

V is TRBV6-6 and J is TRBJ2-5; TRBD2 matches at 11 bases. The CDR3 length is 16 residues. Germline CDR1 MNHNY, CDR2 SVGAGI (reference sequence). V shed 6 bases, J shed 2 bases, and the junction held 8 bases outside the gene matches. The CDR3, as DNA: TGTGCCAGCAGGGGACTAGCGGAGACTATTCAAGAGACCCAGTACTTC. It yields the protein CASRGLAETIQETQYF.

This clone was seen ten or more times. V and J are TRBV9 and TRBJ1-2; 9 nucleotides align to TRBD1. The V gene's germline CDR1 is SGDLS and CDR2 YYNGEE. Germline trimming cut 3 bases from V and 4 bases from J; bases unmatched to any gene: 7. This CDR3 is 15 amino acids long. CDR3 nucleotides: TGTGCCAGCAGCGCCGGTTGGGGACAGGGCTATGGCTACACCTTC. Translated, it gives CASSAGWGQGYGYTF.

The J gene is TRBJ1-1, the V gene TRBV9; D might be TRBD1 (5 bases). Between the trimmed V and J ends, which lost 0 bases and 2 bases, there was a span of 17 bases. CDR1 is SGDLS and CDR2 is YYNGEE in the germline V gene. The CDR3 runs 17 residues. CDR3 DNA: TGTGCCAGCAGCGTAGACCCGGGCCCAAGGGGAAACACTGAAGCTTTCTTT. This encodes CASSVDPGPRGNTEAFF.

The chain joins TRBV10-1 to TRBJ2-1; 10 nucleotides match TRBD2. Germline CDR1 WNHNN, CDR2 SYGVQD (reference sequence). CDR3 length: 17 amino acids. Trimming removed 6 bases from V and 10 bases from J; junction bases left unmatched: 18. Written as DNA, the CDR3 is TGCGCCAGCAGCGGGTTAACTAGCGGGATTACCGAAGGGGAGCAGTTCTTC. This gives the protein CASSGLTSGITEGEQFF.

The chain has TRBV4-3 and TRBJ2-1; TRBD1 aligns across 11 bases. The CDR3 covers 16 residues. The V gene's germline CDR1 is LGHNA and CDR2 YSLEER. The V and J ends lost 1 base and 4 bases, in that order; junction bases with no gene match: 3. DNA for the CDR3: TGCGCCAGCAGCCAAGGGACAGGGGGCTATTACAATGAGCAGTTCTTC. Translated, it gives CASSQGTGGYYNEQFF.

The rearrangement uses TRBV7-3 and TRBJ2-3, with TRBD2 identical over 8 bases. The CDR3 consists of 14 residues. The trim removed 1 base at V and 9 bases at J, leaving 6 bases unmatched. Germline lookup yields CDR1 SGHTA and CDR2 FQGTGA. CDR3: CASSLNREGRTQYF. CDR3 bases: TGTGCCAGCAGCTTAAACCGGGAGGGTCGCACGCAGTATTTT. The whole variable domain, filled in from reference TRBV7-3 and TRBJ2-3, reads GAGVSQTPSNKVTEKGKYVELRCDPISGHTALYWYRQSLGQGPEFLIYFQGTGAADDSGLPNDRFFAVRPEGSVSTLKIQRTERGDSAVYLCASSLNREGRTQYFGPGTRLTVL.

The gene calls are TRBV14 and TRBJ2-5; a weak D match, TRBD2 (6 bases). This CDR3 contains 14 residues. The ends were cut back, 4 bases at V and 0 bases at J, with 9 bases in the middle. The germline V gene encodes CDR1 SGHDN and CDR2 FVKESK. The CDR3 DNA follows: TGTGCCAGCAGCCCCCGGGGGTACCAAGAGACCCAGTACTTC. Translating it yields CASSPRGYQETQYF. The whole variable domain, filled in from reference TRBV14 and TRBJ2-5, reads EAGVTQFPSHSVIEKGQTVTLRCDPISGHDNLYWYRRVMGKEIKFLLHFVKESKQDESGMPNNRFLAERTGGTYSTLKVQPAELEDSGVYFCASSPRGYQETQYFGPGTRLLVL.

The chain joins TRBV28 to TRBJ1-1; TRBD1 matches at 7 bases. Unmatched junction bases numbered 2, after V lost 7 bases and J lost 0 bases. Germline assignment: CDR1 MDHEN and CDR2 SYDVKM. The CDR3 is 13 residues long. CDR3 in DNA: TGTGCCAGCATTGACAGGGTGAACACTGAAGCTTTCTTT. It encodes CASIDRVNTEAFF.

The V call is TRBV11-2, the J call TRBJ2-5; 11 nucleotides line up with TRBD1. CDR1 is SGHAT, CDR2 FQNNGV, per germline. This CDR3 is built from 15 residues. The J segment lost 5 bases and the V segment lost 5 bases, leaving 7 bases of the junction unmatched. The chain's CDR3 is CASSRTGGGEETQYF. The CDR3 DNA reads as TGTGCCAGCAGCCGGACAGGGGGCGGGGAGGAGACCCAGTACTTC. The full variable domain, with the rest looked up from reference TRBV11-2 and TRBJ2-5, is EAGVAQSPRYKIIEKRQSVAFWCNPISGHATLYWYQQILGQGPKLLIQFQNNGVVDDSQLPKDRFSAERLKGVDSTLKIQPAKLEDSAVYLCASSRTGGGEETQYFGPGTRLLVL.